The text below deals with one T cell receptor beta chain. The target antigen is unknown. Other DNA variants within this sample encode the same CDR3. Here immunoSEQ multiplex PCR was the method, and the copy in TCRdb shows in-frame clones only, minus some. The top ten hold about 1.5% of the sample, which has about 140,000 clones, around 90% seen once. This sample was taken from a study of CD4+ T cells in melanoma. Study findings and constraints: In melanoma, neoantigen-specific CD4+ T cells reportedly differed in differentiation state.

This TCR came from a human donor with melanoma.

The DNA of the CDR3 is TGTGCCAGTAGTATCCTCGGACCCTCTGGAAACACCATATATTTT. Translated, it gives CASSILGPSGNTIYF. The genes are TRBV19 and TRBJ1-3; D is ambiguous. V lost 3 bases and J lost 0, with 9 bases in between. The CDR3 length is 15 residues. CDR1 and CDR2 from the germline V gene are LNHDA and SQIVND (reference sequence).